This T cell receptor (beta chain) was recovered during a study of blood T cell repertoires in COVID-19 (dated by TCRdb to about 2020). Regarding the complete study: Samples covering the acute and convalescent phases of COVID-19 were provided by collaborators in the United States, Italy and Spain. The prospective study material was composed of cDNA or gDNA derived from T cells, B-cell-depleted T cells, or PBMCs. The dataset comprised deeply sampled blood TCRbeta repertoires from subjects exposed to, actively infected with, or recovered from COVID-19. The repertoires were released in a freely available public database intended as a resource for research on the immune response to SARS-CoV-2. The samples were drawn from two sources: the first 160 participants of the ongoing ImmuneRACE study, and over 1,000 subjects contributed by 6 global collaborators. The sample metadata nearly always contained a de-identified subject ID, COVID-19 status, age in years and sex. Where HLA class I and class II types were available, the types were taken from metadata supplied by the sample provider, not from assay-based typing.

A note on this clone: Its antigen is currently not known. It has no much larger one-base neighbor in the sample; base qualities were not kept.

Findings and caveats that apply to the study as a whole: The amount of clinical and demographic metadata varied by source and participant and was provided uncurated.

The immunoSEQ Assay, a bias-controlled multiplex PCR, was used to amplify TCRbeta CDR3 regions from genomic DNA. The study's processing was this. Within the assay, amplification of reference gene primers was used to estimate how many nucleated cells each sample contained. To quantify the absolute abundance of each unique TCRbeta CDR3 rearrangement, sequence reads were collapsed and filtered. For each sample, productive Simpson clonality was calculated as the square root of Simpson's diversity index across productive rearrangements. The source is immuneACCESS, and TCRdb retained only in-frame sequences with V and J called. Part of the clones is not carried over; for the studies checked, unresolved V genes explain less than half of this, and the remainder is unexplained. That table gives V, J and clone size, and the DNA gave D and trimming. For this sample there are roughly 250,000 clones; about 93% appear just once. Jointly, the top ten make up 1.9% of the sample.

V and J lose 8 bases and 1 base, and a span of 11 bases separates them. As encoded in the germline V gene, CDR1 is SQVTM while CDR2 is ANQGSEA. Including the terminal cysteine and phenylalanine, the CDR3 comprises 12 residues. The sequence is cut down to CDR3 DNA, 36 bases in frame from base 1. Enrolling through a virtual design, the prospective study's participants ranged in age from roughly 18 to 89 years and lived across around 25 United States geographic areas. To assign participants to cohorts, the prospective study relied on clinical history that participants themselves reported in a screening survey and a study questionnaire. For ImmuneRACE Cohort 3, a participant was defined as recovered based on two consecutive negative NP/OP PCR tests, clearance by a healthcare professional, or resolution of symptoms. In the prospective study, mobile phlebotomists collected whole blood, serum and a nasopharyngeal or oropharyngeal swab from each participant. Participants in the prospective study had the option to provide additional blood draws and questionnaires over a roughly 2-month period. Blood samples from the prospective study were shipped frozen or at room temperature prior to DNA extraction.

Material for sequencing was PBMCs or T cells enriched from blood (not recorded which). This receptor was identified in a young woman who had recovered from COVID-19. Rearrangement joined TRBV29-1 to TRBJ1-1, and perhaps TRBD1 as D gene, on 6 matching bases. The DNA is as follows: TGCAGCTTCTCCAGGGGGAACACTGAAGCTTTCTTT. Protein translation: CSFSRGNTEAFF.